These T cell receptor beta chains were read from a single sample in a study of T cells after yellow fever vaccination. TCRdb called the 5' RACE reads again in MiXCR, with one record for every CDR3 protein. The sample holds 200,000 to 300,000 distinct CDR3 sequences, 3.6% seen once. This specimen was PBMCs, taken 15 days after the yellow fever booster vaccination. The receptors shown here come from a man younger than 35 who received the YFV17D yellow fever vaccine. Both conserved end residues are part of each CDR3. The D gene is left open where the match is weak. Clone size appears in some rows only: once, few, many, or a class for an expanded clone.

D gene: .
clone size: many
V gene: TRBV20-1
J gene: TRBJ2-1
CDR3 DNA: TGCAGTGCCCGCCTCAGCGGGTCTGGACATGAGCAGTTCTTC
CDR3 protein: CSARLSGSGHEQFF

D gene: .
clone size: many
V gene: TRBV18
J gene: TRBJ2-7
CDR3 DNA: TGTGCCAGCTCACGACAGGACGGCTCCTACGAGCAGTACTTC
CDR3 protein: CASSRQDGSYEQYF

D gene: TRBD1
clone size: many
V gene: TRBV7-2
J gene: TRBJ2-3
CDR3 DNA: TGTGCCAGCAGCCCATGGGGACAGGGAGGGGGAGATACGCAGTATTTT
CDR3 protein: CASSPWGQGGGDTQYF

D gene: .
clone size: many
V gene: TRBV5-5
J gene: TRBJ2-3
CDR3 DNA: TGTGCCAGCAGCCCTGACACAGATACGCAGTATTTT
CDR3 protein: CASSPDTDTQYF

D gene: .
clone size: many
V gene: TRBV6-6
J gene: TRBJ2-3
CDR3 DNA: TGTGCCAGCAGCCATGGGACGGATACGCAGTATTTT
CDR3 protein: CASSHGTDTQYF

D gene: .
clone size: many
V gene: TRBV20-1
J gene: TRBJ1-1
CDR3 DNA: TGCAGTAGTCCGTGGAACACTGAAGCTTTCTTT
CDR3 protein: CSSPWNTEAFF

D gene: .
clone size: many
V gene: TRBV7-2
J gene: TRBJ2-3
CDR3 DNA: TGTGCCAGCAGCCGTCGGAGGGTGACAGATACGCAGTATTTT
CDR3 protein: CASSRRRVTDTQYF

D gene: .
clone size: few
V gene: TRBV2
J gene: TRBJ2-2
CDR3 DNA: TGTGCCAGCAGTGAGATGACAGCCTCGGTAGGAAACGGGGAGCTGTTTTTT
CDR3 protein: CASSEMTASVGNGELFF

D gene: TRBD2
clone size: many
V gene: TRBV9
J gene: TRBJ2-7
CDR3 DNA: TGTGCCAGCAGCGTAGGGACTAGCGGGCACCACGAGCAGTACTTC
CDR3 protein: CASSVGTSGHHEQYF

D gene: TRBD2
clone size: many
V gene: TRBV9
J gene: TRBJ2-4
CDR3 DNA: TGTGCCAGCAGCGTCCAACCGGCGGGGGGGCCGAGGGACATTCAGTACTTC
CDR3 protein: CASSVQPAGGPRDIQYF

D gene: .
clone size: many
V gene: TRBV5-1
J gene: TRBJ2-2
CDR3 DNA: TGCGCCAGCAGTCAGGGGAACGCGAACACCGGGGAGCTGTTTTTT
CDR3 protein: CASSQGNANTGELFF

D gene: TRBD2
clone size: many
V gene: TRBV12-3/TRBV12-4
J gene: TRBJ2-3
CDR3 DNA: TGTGCCAGCAACCCTATAAGCGGGGGGGCTACAGATACGCAGTATTTT
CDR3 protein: CASNPISGGATDTQYF

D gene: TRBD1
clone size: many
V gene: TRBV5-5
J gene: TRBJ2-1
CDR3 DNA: TGTGCCAGCAGCCGAGTCCCGGGACAGGGGAGCAATGAGCAGTTCTTC
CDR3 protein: CASSRVPGQGSNEQFF

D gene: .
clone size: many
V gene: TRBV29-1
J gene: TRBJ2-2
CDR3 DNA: TGCAGCGTTGTAAGGACGGCCGGCGGGGAGCTGTTTTTT
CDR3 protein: CSVVRTAGGELFF

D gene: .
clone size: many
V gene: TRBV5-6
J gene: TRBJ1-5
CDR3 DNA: TGTGCCAGCAGCTTGGACGGTAGCAATCAGCCCCAGCATTTT
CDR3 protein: CASSLDGSNQPQHF

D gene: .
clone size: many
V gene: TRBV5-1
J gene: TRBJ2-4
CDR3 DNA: TGCGCCAGCGCCGCAGGGGGGGAGAACATTCAGTACTTC
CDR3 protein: CASAAGGENIQYF

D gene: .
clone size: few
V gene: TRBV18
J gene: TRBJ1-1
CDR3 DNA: TGTGCCAGCTCACTAGTCCACACTGAAGCTTTCTTT
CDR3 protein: CASSLVHTEAFF

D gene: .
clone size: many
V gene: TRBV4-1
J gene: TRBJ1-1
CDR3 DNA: TGCGCCAGCAGCCAAGGGATAGGTGGCAGAATGAACACTGAAGCTTTCTTT
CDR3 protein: CASSQGIGGRMNTEAFF

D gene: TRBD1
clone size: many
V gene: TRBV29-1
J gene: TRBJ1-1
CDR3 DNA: TGCAGCGTCGGTTCCGGGACAGCAGCTTGGGGCACTGAAGCTTTCTTT
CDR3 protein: CSVGSGTAAWGTEAFF

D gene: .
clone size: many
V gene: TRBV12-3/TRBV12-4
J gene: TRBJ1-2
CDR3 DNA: TGTGCCAGCAGTTTACAGGGTATCCTTGGCTACACCTTC
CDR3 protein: CASSLQGILGYTF

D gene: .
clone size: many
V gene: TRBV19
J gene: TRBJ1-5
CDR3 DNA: TGTGCCAGTAGTATAGATCTACGACAGTTCAATCAGCCCCAGCATTTT
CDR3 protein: CASSIDLRQFNQPQHF

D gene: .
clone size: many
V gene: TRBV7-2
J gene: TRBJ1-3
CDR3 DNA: TGTGCCAGCAGCTATACAGGGTTGGGAAACACCATATATTTT
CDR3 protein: CASSYTGLGNTIYF

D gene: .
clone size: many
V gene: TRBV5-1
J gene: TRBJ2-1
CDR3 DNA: TGCGCCAGCAGCTTGGAAGGGACCGCCTACAATGAGCAGTTCTTC
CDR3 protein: CASSLEGTAYNEQFF

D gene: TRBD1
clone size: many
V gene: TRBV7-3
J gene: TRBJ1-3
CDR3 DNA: TGTGCCAGCAGCTTGGGACAGGGGGTAAACACCATATATTTT
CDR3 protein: CASSLGQGVNTIYF

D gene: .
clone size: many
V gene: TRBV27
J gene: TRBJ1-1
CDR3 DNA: TGTGCCAGCAGGTTCACCCTGGGGGGGGGGAACACTGAAGCTTTCTTT
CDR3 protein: CASRFTLGGGNTEAFF

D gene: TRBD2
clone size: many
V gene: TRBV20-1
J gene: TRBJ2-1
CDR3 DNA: TGCAGTGCTAGAGAAGGGACTAGCGGGTACAATGAGCAGTTCTTC
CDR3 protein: CSAREGTSGYNEQFF

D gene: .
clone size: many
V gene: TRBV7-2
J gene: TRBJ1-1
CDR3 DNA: TGTGCCAGCAGCACTGCCCACAGGGACACTGAAGCTTTCTTT
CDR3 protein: CASSTAHRDTEAFF

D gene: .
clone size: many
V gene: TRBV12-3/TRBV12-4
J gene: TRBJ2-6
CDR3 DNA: TGTGCCACCGAACGGGGCTCTGGGGCCAACGTCCTGACTTTC
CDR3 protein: CATERGSGANVLTF

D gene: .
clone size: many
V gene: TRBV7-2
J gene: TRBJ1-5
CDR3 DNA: TGTGCCAGCAGCACCTCGGGGCCGAATCAGCCCCAGCATTTT
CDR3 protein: CASSTSGPNQPQHF

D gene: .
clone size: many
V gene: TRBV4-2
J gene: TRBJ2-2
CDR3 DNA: TGTGCCAGCAGCCAAGGTCCGCAGCAGAATAGCGGACGCACCGGGGAGCTGTTTTTT
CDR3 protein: CASSQGPQQNSGRTGELFF

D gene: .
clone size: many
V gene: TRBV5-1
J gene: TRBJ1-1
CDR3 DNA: TGCGCCAGCAGCTTGGGAGGCGTAGCTTTCTTT
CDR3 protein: CASSLGGVAFF

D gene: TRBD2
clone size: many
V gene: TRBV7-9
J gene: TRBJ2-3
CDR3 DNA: TGTGCCAGCAGACATAGCGGGGGTAGCACAGATACGCAGTATTTT
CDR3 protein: CASRHSGGSTDTQYF

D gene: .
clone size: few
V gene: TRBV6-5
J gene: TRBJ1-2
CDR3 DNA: TGTGCCAGCAGCCCAGTCCCCCAGGGAGAGCTCACTGGCTACACCTTC
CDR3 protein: CASSPVPQGELTGYTF

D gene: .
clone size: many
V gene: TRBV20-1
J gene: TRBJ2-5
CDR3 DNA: TGCAGTGCTAGATCAGAACTACAAGAGACCCAGTACTTC
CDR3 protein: CSARSELQETQYF

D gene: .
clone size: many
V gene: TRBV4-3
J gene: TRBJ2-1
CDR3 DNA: TGCGCCAGCAGCCAAGTAGGGAATAATGAGCAGTTCTTC
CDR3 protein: CASSQVGNNEQFF

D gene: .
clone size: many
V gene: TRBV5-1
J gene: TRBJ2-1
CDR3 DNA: TGCGCCAGCCATCTAGCTTCCTACAATGAGCAGTTCTTC
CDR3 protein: CASHLASYNEQFF

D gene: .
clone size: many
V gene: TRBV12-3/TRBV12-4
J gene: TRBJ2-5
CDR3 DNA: TGTGCCAGCAGTCCCACCTGGACAAAAGAGACCCAGTACTTC
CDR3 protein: CASSPTWTKETQYF

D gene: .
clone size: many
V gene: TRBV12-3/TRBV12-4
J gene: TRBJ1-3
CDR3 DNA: TGTGCCAGCAGCCTCAGGGAAAGAACTGGAAACACCATATATTTT
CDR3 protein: CASSLRERTGNTIYF

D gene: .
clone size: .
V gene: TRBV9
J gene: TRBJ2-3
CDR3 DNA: TGTGCCAGCAGCGTACGGCGAGGGGGAAGCACAGATACGCAGTATTTT
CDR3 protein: CASSVRRGGSTDTQYF

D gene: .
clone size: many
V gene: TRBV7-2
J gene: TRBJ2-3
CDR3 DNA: TGTGCCAGCAGTTTTTTTTTGGATACGCAGTATTTT
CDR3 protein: CASSFFLDTQYF

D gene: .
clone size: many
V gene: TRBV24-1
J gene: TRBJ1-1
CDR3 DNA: TGTGCCACCAGTGATGGGACACTGAACACTGAAGCTTTCTTT
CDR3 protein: CATSDGTLNTEAFF

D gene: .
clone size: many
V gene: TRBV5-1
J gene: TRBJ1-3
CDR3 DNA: TGCGCCAGCAGGAACGGGACACAGTCTGGAAACACCATATATTTT
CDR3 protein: CASRNGTQSGNTIYF

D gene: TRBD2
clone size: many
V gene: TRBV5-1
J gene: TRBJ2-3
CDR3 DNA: TGCGCCAGCAGCTTGGGTAGCGGGCGCACAGATACGCAGTATTTT
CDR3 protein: CASSLGSGRTDTQYF